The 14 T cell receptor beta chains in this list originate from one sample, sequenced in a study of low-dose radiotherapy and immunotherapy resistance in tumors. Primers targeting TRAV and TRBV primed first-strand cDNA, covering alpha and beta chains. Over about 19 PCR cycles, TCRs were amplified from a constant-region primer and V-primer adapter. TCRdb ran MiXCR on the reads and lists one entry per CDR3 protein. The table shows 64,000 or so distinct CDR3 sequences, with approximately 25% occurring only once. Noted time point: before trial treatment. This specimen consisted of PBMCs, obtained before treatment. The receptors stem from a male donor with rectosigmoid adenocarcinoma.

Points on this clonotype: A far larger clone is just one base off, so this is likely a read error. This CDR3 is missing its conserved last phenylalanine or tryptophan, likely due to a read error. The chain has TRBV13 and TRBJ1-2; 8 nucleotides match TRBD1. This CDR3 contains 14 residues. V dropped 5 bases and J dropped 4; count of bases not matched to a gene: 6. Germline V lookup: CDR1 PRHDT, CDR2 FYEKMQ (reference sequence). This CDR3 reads CASSVDRAGYGYTL. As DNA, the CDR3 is TGTGCCAGCAGCGTGGACAGGGCAGGCTATGGCTACACCTTA.

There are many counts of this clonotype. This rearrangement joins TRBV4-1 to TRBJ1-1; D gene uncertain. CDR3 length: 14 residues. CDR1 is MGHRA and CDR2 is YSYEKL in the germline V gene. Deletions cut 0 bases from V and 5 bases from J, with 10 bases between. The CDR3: CASSQEVRGTEAFF. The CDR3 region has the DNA TGCGCCAGCAGCCAAGAAGTGCGAGGAACTGAAGCTTTCTTT.

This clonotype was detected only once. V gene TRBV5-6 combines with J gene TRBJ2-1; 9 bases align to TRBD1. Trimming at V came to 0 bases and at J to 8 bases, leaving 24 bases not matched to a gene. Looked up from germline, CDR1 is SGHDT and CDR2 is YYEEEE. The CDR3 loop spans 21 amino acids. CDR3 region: CASSLGPEAYSGQGRTHEQFF. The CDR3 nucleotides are TGTGCCAGCAGCTTGGGGCCCGAGGCGTACTCGGGACAGGGAAGAACCCATGAGCAGTTCTTC.

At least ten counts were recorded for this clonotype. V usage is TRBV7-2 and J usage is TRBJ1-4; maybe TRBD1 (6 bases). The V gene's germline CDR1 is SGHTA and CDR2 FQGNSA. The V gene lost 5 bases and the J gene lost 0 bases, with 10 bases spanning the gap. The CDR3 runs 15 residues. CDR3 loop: CASSTGGSTNEKLFF. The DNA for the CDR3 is TGTGCCAGCAGCACGGGGGGCTCAACTAATGAAAAACTGTTTTTT.

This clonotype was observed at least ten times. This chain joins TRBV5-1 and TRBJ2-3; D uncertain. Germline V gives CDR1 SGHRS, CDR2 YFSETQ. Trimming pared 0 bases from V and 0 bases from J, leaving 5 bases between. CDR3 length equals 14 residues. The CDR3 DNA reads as TGCGCCAGCAGCTTGGAGACTAGCACAGATACGCAGTATTTT. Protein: CASSLETSTDTQYF. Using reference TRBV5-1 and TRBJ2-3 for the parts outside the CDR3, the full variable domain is KAGVTQTPRYLIKTRGQQVTLSCSPISGHRSVSWYQQTPGQGLQFLFEYFSETQRNKGNFPGRFSGRQFSNSRSEMNVSTLELGDSALYLCASSLETSTDTQYFGPGTRLTVL.

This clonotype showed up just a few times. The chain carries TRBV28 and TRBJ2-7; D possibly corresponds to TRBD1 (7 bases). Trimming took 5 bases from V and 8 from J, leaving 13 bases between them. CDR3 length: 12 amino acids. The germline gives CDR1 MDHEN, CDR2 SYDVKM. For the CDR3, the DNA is TGTGCCAGCAGTCCGTCAGGGGGGAAGCAGTACTTC. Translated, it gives CASSPSGGKQYF.

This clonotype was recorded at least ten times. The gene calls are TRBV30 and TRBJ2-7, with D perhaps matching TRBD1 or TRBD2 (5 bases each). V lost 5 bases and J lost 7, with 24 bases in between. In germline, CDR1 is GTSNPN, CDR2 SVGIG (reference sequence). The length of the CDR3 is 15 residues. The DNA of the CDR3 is TGTGCCTGGGGCGGCCGGGGCGCAGGTCGTGGAGAGCAGTACTTC. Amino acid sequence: CAWGGRGAGRGEQYF.

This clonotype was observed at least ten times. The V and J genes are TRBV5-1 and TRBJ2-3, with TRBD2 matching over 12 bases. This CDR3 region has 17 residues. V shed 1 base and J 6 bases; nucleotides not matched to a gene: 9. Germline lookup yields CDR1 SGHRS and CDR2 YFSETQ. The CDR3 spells CASSLPLAGGPSDTQYF. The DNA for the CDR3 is TGCGCCAGCAGCTTGCCCCTAGCGGGGGGGCCATCGGATACGCAGTATTTT.

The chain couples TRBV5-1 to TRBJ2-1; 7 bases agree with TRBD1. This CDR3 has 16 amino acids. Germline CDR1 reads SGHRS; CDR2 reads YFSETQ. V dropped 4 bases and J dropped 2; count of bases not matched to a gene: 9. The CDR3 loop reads CASSPGTAVTYNEQFF. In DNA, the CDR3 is TGCGCCAGCAGCCCGGGGACAGCGGTTACCTACAATGAGCAGTTCTTC.

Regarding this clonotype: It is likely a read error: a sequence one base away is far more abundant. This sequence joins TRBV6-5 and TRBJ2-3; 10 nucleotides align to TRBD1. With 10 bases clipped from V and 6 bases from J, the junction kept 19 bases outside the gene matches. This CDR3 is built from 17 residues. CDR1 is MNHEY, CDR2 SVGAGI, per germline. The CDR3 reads CANRQSLTGGDFDTQYF. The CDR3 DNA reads TGTGCCAACAGGCAATCACTGACAGGGGGCGATTTTGATACGCAGTATTTT.

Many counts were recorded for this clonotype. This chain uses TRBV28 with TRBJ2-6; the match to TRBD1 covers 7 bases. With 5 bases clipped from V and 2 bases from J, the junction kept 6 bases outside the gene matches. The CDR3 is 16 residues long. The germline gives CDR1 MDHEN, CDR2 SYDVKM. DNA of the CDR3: TGTGCCAGCAGTGACAGGGTAAAGACTGGGGCCAACGTCCTGACTTTC. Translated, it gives CASSDRVKTGANVLTF.

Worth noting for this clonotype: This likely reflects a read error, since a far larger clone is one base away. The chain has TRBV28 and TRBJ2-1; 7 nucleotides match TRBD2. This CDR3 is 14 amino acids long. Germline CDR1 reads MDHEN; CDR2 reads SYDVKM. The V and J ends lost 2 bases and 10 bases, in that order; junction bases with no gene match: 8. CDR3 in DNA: TGTGCCAGCAGTTTACGGGGGGTGAAGTACGAGCAGTTCTTC. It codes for CASSLRGVKYEQFF.

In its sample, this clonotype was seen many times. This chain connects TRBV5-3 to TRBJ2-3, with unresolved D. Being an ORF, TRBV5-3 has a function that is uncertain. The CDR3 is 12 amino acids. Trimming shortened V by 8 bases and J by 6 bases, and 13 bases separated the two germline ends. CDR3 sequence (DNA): TGTGCCAGCACCCCAGTGTCCGATACGCAGTATTTT. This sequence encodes CASTPVSDTQYF.

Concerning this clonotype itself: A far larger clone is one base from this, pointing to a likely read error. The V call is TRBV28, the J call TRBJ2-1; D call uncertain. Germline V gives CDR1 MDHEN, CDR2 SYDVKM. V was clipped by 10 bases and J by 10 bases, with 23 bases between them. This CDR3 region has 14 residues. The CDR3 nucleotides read TGTGCCACCCGGACGATCTACGGCTCCTACGAGCAGTTCTTC. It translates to CATRTIYGSYEQFF. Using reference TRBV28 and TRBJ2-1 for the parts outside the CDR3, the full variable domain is DVKVTQSSRYLVKRTGEKVFLECVQDMDHENMFWYRQDPGLGLRLIYFSYDVKMKEKGDIPEGYSVSREKKERFSLILESASTNQTSMYLCATRTIYGSYEQFFGPGTRLTVL.